One TCR beta chain is described in this entry. As yet, its antigen is unknown. The record originates from a study of cytomegalovirus exposure and HLA in healthy donors. Study outcomes and limitations: In a later analysis, most CMV-associated TCR beta chains appeared HLA-restricted. The authors considered a cluster of highly shared sequence variants likely to be a sequencing artifact. TCR beta V- and J-gene trimming was later associated with a missense DCLRE1C variant. Association with HLA alleles at 0.05 false discovery rate was found for approximately 18,000 TCR beta sequences in a later analysis.

13 Jbeta primers and 60 Vbeta primers were used for the PCR. TCRdb keeps only in-frame clones here, not all; method: immunoSEQ multiplex PCR. The table includes roughly 170,000 clones, roughly 80% detected once. V was pared by 10 bases and J by 2 bases, with 14 bases between. The CDR3 sequence is 14 residues long. The germline CDR1 and CDR2 sequences are LNHDA and SQIVND (reference sequence). The receptor was isolated from a woman between 45 and 60 years old in good health and CMV-seropositive. The V and J genes are TRBV19 and TRBJ2-2, with D maybe TRBD2 (6 bases). The specimen sequenced was PBMCs. CDR3 loop: CATGTPTNTGELFF. DNA for the CDR3: TGTGCCACCGGGACTCCCACTAACACCGGGGAGCTGTTTTTT.